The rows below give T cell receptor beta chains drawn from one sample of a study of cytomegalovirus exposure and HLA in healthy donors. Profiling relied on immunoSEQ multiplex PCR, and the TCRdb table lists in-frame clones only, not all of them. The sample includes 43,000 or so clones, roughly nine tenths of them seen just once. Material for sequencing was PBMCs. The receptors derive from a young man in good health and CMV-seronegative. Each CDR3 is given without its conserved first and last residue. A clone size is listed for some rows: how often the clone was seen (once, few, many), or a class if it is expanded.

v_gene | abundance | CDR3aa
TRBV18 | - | ASSPGQTNTGELF
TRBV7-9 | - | ASSLEGQGQETQY
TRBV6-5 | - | ASINDRGRVAEAF
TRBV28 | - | ASSPPPLTTGAAGELF
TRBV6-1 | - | ASRLDNSYNSPLH
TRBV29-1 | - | SVVALSSYNEQF
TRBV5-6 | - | ASSSGQEVYNEQF
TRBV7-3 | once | ASSPAGGGTEAF
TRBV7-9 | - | ASSFEGESPLH
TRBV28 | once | ASNPYRTGGNEKLF
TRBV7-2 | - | ASSYGTRTTNYGYT
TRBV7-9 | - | ASSYTGPPTEQY
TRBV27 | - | ASTGLYTGELF
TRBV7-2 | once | ASSLGGQGSGYT
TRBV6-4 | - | ATSPTSASTDTQY
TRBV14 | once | ASSHRREGRNEQY